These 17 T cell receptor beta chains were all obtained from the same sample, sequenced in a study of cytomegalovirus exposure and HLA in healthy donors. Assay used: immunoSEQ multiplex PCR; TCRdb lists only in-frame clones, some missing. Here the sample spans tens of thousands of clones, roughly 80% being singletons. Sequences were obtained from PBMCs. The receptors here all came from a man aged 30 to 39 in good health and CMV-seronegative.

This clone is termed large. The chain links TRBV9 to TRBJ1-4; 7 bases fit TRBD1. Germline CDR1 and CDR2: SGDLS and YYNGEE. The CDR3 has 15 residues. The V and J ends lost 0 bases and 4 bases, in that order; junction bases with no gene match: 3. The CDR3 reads CASSVGDRDNEKLFF. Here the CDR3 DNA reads TGTGCCAGCAGCGTAGGAGACAGGGATAATGAAAAACTGTTTTTT.

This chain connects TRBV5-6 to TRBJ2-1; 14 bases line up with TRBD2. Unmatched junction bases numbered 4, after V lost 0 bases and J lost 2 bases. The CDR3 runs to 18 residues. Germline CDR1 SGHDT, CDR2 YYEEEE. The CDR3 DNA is TGTGCCAGCAGCTTGGCCAGACTAGCGGGGGGGGCCTACAATGAGCAGTTCTTC. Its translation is CASSLARLAGGAYNEQFF. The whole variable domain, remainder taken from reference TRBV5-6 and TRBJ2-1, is DAGVTQSPTHLIKTRGQQVTLRCSPKSGHDTVSWYQQALGQGPQFIFQYYEEEERQRGNFPDRFSGHQFPNYSSELNVNALLLGDSALYLCASSLARLAGGAYNEQFFGPGTRLTVL.

The DNA of the CDR3 is TGTGCCAGCTCACCCGACAGGGGCTCTGGAAACACCATATATTTT. It specifies CASSPDRGSGNTIYF. The chain employs TRBV18 and TRBJ1-3; 8 nucleotides agree with TRBD1. The J segment lost 0 bases and the V segment lost 3 bases, leaving 1 base of the junction unmatched. Germline V gene lookup returns CDR1 KGHSH and CDR2 LQKENI. The CDR3 is made up of 15 amino acids.

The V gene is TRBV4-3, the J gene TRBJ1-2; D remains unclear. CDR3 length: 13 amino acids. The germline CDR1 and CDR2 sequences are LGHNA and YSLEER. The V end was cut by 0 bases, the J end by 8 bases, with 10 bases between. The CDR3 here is CASSQDHFLGYTF. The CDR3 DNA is TGCGCCAGCAGCCAAGATCACTTTTTGGGCTACACCTTC.

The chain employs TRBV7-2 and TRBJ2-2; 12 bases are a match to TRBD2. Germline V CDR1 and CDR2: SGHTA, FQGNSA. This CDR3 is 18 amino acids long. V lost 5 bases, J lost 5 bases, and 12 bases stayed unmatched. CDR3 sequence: CASSPGVTSGGGTGELFF. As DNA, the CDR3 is TGTGCCAGCAGCCCGGGGGTGACTAGCGGGGGAGGGACCGGGGAGCTGTTTTTT.

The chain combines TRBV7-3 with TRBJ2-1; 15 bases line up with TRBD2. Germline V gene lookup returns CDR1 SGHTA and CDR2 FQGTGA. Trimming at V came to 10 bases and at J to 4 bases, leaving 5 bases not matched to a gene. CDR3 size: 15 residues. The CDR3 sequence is CATGLAGGSYNEQFF. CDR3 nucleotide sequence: TGTGCCACGGGACTAGCGGGAGGATCTTACAATGAGCAGTTCTTC.

The CDR3 protein is CAWSDRYRTYNSPLHF. The CDR3 DNA is TGTGCCTGGAGCGACAGGTATCGAACCTATAATTCACCCCTCCACTTT. The V and J genes are TRBV30 and TRBJ1-6, with TRBD1 as a possible D gene (6 bases). The V gene lost 3 bases and the J gene lost 2 bases, with 14 bases spanning the gap. CDR1 GTSNPN and CDR2 SVGIG come from the germline V gene (reference sequence). The CDR3 length is 16 residues.

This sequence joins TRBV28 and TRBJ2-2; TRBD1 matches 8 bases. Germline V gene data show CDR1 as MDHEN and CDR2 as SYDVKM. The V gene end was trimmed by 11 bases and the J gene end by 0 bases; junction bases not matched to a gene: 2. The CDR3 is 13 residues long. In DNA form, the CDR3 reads TGTGCCGGACAGGGCACGAACACCGGGGAGCTGTTTTTT. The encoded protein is CAGQGTNTGELFF.

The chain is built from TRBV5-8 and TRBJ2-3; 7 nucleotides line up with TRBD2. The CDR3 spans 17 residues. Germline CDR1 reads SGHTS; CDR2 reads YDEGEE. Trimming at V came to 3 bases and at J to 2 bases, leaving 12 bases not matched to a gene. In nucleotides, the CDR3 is TGTGCCAGCAGCTCGGCCCGTGGGCTAGCGGACACAGATACGCAGTATTTT. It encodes CASSSARGLADTDTQYF.

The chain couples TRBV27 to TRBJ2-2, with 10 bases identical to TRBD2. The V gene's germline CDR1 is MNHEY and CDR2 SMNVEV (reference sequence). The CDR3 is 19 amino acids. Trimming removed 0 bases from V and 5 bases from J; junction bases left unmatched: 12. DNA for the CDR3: TGTGCCAGCAGTTTATCGCCTAGAGCAGCGGGGGGGCTTACCGGGGAGCTGTTTTTT. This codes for CASSLSPRAAGGLTGELFF.

The DNA for the CDR3 is TGTGCCAGCAGCGCCCGACAGGGAAGTCGGGAGACCCAGTACTTC. Translated, it gives CASSARQGSRETQYF. The rearrangement uses TRBV9 and TRBJ2-5; 7 nucleotides agree with TRBD1. The germline CDR1 and CDR2 sequences are SGDLS and YYNGEE. The CDR3 loop spans 15 amino acids. V shed 3 bases and J 5 bases; nucleotides not matched to a gene: 10.

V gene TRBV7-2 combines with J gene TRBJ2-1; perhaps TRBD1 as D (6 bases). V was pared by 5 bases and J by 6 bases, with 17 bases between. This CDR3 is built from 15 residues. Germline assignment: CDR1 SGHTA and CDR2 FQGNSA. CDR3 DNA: TGTGCCAGCAGCCCCGGACAGCGTCGATCCAATGAGCAGTTCTTC. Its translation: CASSPGQRRSNEQFF.

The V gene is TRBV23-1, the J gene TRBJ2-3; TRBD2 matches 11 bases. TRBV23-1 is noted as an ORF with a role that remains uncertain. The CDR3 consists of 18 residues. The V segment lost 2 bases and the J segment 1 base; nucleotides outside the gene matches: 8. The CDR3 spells CASSQPNSGRGGTDTQYF. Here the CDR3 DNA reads TGCGCCAGCAGTCAACCTAATAGCGGGAGGGGAGGCACAGATACGCAGTATTTT.

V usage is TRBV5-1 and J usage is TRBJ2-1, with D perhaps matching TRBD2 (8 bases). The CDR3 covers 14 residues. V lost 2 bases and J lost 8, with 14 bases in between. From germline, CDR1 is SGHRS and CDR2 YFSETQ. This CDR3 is CASSFAGRGHEQFF. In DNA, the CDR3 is TGCGCCAGCAGCTTTGCCGGGAGGGGGCATGAGCAGTTCTTC.

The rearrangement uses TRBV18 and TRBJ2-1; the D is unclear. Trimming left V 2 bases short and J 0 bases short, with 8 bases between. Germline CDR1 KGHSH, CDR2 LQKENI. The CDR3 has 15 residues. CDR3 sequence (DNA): TGTGCCAGCTCACCAGTGTCTAGCTCCTACAATGAGCAGTTCTTC. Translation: CASSPVSSSYNEQFF.

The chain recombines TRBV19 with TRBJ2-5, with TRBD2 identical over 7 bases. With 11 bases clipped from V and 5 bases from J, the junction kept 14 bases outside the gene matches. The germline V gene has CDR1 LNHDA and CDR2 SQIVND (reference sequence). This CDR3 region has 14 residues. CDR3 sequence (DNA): TGTGCCCGGGATGGGGGACTAATAAATGAGACCCAGTACTTC. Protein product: CARDGGLINETQYF.

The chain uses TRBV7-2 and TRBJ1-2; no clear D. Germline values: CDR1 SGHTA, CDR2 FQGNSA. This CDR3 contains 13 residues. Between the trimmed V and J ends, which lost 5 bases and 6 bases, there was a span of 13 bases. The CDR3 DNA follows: TGTGCCAGCAGCCCCCAGTTATATGATGGCTACACCTTC. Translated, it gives CASSPQLYDGYTF.